This T cell receptor (beta chain) was sequenced for a study of radiotherapy plus CTLA-4 blockade in lung cancer. Germline assignment: CDR1 MNHNS and CDR2 SASEGT. The CDR3 loop spans 15 amino acids. Between the trimmed V and J ends, which lost 1 base and 0 bases, there was a span of 7 bases. TCRdb's copy holds only in-frame clones and misses some; the assay was immunoSEQ multiplex PCR. Of 84,000 or so clones in the sample, around 83% are singletons; the top ten hold 13% to 15%. This specimen consisted of peripheral blood, obtained from a patient treated with radiotherapy plus ipilimumab. The rearrangement joins TRBV6-1 to TRBJ2-1; D is unclear. The TCR comes from a human donor with non-small cell lung cancer that progressed on radiotherapy plus ipilimumab. The CDR3 nucleotides read TGTGCCAGCAGTGAAGAACGCAGCTCCTACAATGAGCAGTTCTTC. Translation: CASSEERSSYNEQFF.